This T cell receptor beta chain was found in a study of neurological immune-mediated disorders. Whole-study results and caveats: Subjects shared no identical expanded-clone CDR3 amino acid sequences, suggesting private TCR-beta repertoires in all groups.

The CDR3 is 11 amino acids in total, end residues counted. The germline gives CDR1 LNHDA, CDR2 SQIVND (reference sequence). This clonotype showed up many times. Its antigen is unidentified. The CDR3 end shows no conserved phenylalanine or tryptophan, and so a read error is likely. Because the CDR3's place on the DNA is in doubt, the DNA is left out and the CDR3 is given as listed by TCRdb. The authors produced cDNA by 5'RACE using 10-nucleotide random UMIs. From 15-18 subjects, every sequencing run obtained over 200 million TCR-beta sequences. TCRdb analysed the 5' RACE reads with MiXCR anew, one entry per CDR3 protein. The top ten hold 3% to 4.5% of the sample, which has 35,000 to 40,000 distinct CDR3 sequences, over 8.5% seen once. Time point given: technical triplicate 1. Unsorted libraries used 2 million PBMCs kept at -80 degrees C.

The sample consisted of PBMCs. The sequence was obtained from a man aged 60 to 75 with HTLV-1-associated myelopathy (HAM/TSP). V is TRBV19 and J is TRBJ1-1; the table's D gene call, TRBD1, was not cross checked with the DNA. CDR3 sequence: CASQAFPGQSY.